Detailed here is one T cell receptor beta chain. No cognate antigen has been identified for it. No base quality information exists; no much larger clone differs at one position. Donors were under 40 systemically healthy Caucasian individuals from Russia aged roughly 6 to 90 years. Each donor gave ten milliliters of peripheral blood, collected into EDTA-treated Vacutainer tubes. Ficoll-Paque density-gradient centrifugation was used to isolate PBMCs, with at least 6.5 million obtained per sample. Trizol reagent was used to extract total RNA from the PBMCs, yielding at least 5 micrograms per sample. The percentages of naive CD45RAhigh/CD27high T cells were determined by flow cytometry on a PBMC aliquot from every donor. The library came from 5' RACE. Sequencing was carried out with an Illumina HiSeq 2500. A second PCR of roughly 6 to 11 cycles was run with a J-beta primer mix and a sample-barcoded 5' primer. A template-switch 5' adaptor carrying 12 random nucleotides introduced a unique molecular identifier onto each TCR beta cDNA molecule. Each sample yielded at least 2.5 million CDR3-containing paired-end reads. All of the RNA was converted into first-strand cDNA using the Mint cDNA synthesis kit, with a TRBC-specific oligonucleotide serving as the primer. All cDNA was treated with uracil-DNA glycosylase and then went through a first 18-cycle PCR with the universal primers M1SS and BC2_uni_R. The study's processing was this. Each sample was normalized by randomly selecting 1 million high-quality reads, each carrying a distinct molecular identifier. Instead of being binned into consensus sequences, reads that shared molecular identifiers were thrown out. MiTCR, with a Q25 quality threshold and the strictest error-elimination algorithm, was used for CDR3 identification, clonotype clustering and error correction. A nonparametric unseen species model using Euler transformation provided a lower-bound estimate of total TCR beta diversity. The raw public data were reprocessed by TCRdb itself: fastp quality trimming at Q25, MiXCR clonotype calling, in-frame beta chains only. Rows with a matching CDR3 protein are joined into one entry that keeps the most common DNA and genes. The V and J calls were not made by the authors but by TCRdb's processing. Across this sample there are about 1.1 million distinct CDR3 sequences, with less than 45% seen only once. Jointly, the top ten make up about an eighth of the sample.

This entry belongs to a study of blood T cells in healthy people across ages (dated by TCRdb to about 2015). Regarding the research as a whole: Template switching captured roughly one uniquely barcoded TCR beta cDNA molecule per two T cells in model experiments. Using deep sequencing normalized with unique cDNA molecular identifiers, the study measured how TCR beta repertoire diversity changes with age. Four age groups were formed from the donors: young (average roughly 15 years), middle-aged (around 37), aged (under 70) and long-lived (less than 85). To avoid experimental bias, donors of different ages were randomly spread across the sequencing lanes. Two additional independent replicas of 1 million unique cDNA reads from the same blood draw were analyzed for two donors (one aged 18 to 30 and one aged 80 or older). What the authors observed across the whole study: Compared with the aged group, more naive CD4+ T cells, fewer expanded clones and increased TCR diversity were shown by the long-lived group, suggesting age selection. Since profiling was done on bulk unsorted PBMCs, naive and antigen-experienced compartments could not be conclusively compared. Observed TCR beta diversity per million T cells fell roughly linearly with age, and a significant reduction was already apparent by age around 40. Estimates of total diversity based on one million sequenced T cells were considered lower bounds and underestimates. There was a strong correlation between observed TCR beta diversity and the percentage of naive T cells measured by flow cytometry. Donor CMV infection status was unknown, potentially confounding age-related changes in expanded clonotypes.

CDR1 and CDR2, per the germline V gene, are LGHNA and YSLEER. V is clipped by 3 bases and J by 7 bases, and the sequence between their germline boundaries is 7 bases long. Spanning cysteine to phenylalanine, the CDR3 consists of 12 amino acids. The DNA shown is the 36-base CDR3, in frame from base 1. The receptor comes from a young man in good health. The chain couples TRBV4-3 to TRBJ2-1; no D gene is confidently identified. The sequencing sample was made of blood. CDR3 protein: CASSHMGNEQFF. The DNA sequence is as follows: TGCGCCAGCAGCCACATGGGGAATGAGCAGTTCTTC.